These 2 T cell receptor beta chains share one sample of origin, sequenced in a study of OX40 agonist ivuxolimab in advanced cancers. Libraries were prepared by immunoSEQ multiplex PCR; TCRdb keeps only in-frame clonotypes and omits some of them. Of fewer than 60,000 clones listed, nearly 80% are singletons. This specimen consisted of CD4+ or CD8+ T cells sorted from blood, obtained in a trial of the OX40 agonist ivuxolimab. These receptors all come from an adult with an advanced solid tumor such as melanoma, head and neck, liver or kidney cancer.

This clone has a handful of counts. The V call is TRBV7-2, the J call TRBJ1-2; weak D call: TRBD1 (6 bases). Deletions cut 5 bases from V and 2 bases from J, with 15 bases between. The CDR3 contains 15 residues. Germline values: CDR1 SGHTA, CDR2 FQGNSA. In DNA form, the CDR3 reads TGTGCCAGCAGCCCCTCACAGGGCAACAACTATGGCTACACCTTC. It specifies CASSPSQGNNYGYTF. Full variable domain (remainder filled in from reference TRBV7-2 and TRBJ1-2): GAGVSQSPSNKVTEKGKDVELRCDPISGHTALYWYRQSLGQGLEFLIYFQGNSAPDKSGLPSDRFSAERTGGSVSTLTIQRTQQEDSAVYLCASSPSQGNNYGYTFGSGTRLTVV.

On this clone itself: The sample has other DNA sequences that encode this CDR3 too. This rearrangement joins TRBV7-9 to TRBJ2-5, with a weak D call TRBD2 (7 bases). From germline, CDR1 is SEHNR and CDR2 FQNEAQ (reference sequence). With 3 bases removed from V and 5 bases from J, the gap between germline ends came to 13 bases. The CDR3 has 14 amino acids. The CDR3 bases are TGTGCCAGCAGCTTGGGAGGGGGGTGGGAGACCCAGTACTTC. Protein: CASSLGGGWETQYF.